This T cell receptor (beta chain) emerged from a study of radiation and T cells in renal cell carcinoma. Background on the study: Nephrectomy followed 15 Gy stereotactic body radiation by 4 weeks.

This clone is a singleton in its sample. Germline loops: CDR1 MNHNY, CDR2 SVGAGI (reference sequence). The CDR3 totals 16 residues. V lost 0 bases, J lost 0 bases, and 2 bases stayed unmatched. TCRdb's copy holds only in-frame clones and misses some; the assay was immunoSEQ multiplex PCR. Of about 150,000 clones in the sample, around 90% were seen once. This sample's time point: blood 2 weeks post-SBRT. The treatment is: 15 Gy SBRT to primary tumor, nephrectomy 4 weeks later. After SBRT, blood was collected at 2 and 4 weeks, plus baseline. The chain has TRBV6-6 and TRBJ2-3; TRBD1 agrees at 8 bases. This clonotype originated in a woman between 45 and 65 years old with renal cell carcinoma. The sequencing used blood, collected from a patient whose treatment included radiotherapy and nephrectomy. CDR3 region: CASSYSDRDSTDTQYF. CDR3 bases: TGTGCCAGCAGTTACTCGGACAGGGACAGCACAGATACGCAGTATTTT.